These 26 T cell receptor beta chains originate from one sample sequenced in a study of blood T cell repertoires in COVID-19. Repertoires were generated with immunoSEQ multiplex PCR, while TCRdb's copy carries only in-frame clones and drops some. The sample yields 200,000 to 300,000 clones, approximately 86% seen once. The specimen sequenced was peripheral blood. These receptor sequences come from a woman aged 25 to 45 who had recovered from COVID-19.

The chain has TRBV4-1 and TRBJ2-5; a weak D match, TRBD2 (6 bases). Trimming stripped 1 base from V and 2 bases from J, with 17 bases between. Germline CDR1 and CDR2: MGHRA and YSYEKL. This CDR3 has 17 amino acids. The CDR3 region is CASSQGATGELQETQYF. Written as DNA, the CDR3 is TGCGCCAGCAGCCAAGGAGCGACGGGGGAACTACAAGAGACCCAGTACTTC.

This chain uses TRBV16 with TRBJ2-1, with a possible D match to TRBD2 (6 bases). The CDR3 covers 16 residues. CDR1 is KGHSY, CDR2 FQNENV, per germline. V shed 0 bases and J shed 0 bases, with 9 bases lying between them. CDR3 region: CASSQSRDSSYNEQFF. The CDR3 DNA sequence: TGTGCCAGCAGCCAATCGCGGGATAGCTCCTACAATGAGCAGTTCTTC. The full variable domain, rest sourced from reference TRBV16 and TRBJ2-1, is GEEVAQTPKHLVRGEGQKAKLYCAPIKGHSYVFWYQQVLKNEFKFLISFQNENVFDETGMPKERFSAKCLPNSPCSLEIQATKLEDSAVYFCASSQSRDSSYNEQFFGPGTRLTVL.

The DNA for the CDR3 is TGCGCCAGCAGCTTGGTGGCTAGCACAGAGACCCAGTACTTC. Its translation: CASSLVASTETQYF. The chain has TRBV5-1 and TRBJ2-5, with D tentatively TRBD2 (5 bases). There are 14 residues in the CDR3. Per germline, CDR1 SGHRS and CDR2 YFSETQ. V was clipped by 0 bases and J by 4 bases, with 10 bases between them.

Points on this clone: Other DNA sequences in this sample translate to the same CDR3. V gene TRBV7-9 combines with J gene TRBJ2-7; the match to TRBD1 covers 9 bases. Trimming took 5 bases from V and 2 from J; bases not matched to a gene: 4. This CDR3 is 14 amino acids long. Per the germline V gene, CDR1 is SEHNR and CDR2 is FQNEAQ (reference sequence). CDR3 sequence reads: CASSTDRGAYEQYF. CDR3 nucleotides: TGTGCCAGCAGCACGGACAGGGGAGCCTACGAGCAGTACTTC.

This clone has just one count. The J gene is TRBJ2-7, the V gene TRBV24-1, with D maybe TRBD2 (5 bases). The CDR3 consists of 15 residues. V shed 6 bases and J shed 1 base, with 15 bases lying between them. Looked up from germline, CDR1 is KGHDR and CDR2 is SFDVKD. CDR3 sequence (DNA): TGTGCCACCAGTTCGCAGGCGACGGGATCCTACGAGCAGTACTTC. Translating gives CATSSQATGSYEQYF.

This chain uses TRBV5-1 with TRBJ2-1; TRBD2 matches at 7 bases. The germline V gene encodes CDR1 SGHRS and CDR2 YFSETQ. The CDR3 contains 16 residues. With 2 bases clipped from V and 0 bases from J, the junction kept 5 bases outside the gene matches. As DNA, the CDR3 is TGCGCCAGCAGCTTAGCGGGGCTAAGCTCCTACAATGAGCAGTTCTTC. Protein product: CASSLAGLSSYNEQFF. Based on the CDR3 plus reference TRBV5-1 and TRBJ2-1, the full variable domain is KAGVTQTPRYLIKTRGQQVTLSCSPISGHRSVSWYQQTPGQGLQFLFEYFSETQRNKGNFPGRFSGRQFSNSRSEMNVSTLELGDSALYLCASSLAGLSSYNEQFFGPGTRLTVL.

The chain carries TRBV11-2 and TRBJ2-7; D is perhaps TRBD2 (6 bases). CDR1 is SGHAT, CDR2 FQNNGV, per germline. The CDR3 spans 14 residues. V gave up 0 bases and J gave up 6 bases, with 12 bases separating them. The CDR3 spells CASSLDRDLGEQYF. The CDR3 region has the DNA TGTGCCAGCAGCTTAGACAGGGACTTGGGCGAGCAGTACTTC.

The chain couples TRBV9 to TRBJ2-3; the D is unclear. The CDR3 consists of 13 residues. Trimming shortened V by 1 base and J by 4 bases, and 7 bases separated the two germline ends. CDR1 SGDLS and CDR2 YYNGEE come from the germline V gene. This CDR3 reads CASSVTLADTQYF. DNA for the CDR3: TGTGCCAGCAGCGTAACTCTAGCAGATACGCAGTATTTT.

The chain links TRBV18 to TRBJ2-2; 8 bases fit TRBD1. V gave up 2 bases and J gave up 0 bases; unmatched junction bases: 2. Germline V lookup: CDR1 KGHSH, CDR2 LQKENI. The CDR3 is 16 amino acids. As DNA, the CDR3 is TGTGCCAGCTCACCAAGGACAGGGTCGAACACCGGGGAGCTGTTTTTT. Amino acid sequence: CASSPRTGSNTGELFF.

The chain couples TRBV11-2 to TRBJ2-3; D ambiguous. This CDR3 comprises 14 residues. V was pared by 1 base and J by 0 bases, with 5 bases between. The germline CDR1 and CDR2 sequences are SGHAT and FQNNGV. The CDR3 DNA is TGTGCCAGCAGCTTAGTACAGAGCACAGATACGCAGTATTTT. As protein: CASSLVQSTDTQYF.

The genes are TRBV7-9 and TRBJ2-2; D is ambiguous. CDR1 is SEHNR, CDR2 FQNEAQ, per germline (reference sequence). The CDR3 sequence is 13 residues long. Trimming cost V 8 bases and J 4 bases, with 11 bases left between them. DNA of the CDR3: TGTGCCAGCGGTTCTTCCGGCACCGGGGAGCTGTTTTTT. This codes for CASGSSGTGELFF.

CDR3 residues: CASSLVSGGETQYF. CDR3 nucleotide sequence: TGTGCCAGCAGCTTAGTATCGGGAGGGGAGACCCAGTACTTC. This rearrangement joins TRBV7-2 to TRBJ2-5; 8 bases agree with TRBD2. The CDR3 covers 14 residues. The V segment lost 1 base and the J segment 5 bases; nucleotides outside the gene matches: 3. CDR1 and CDR2 (germline): SGHTA, FQGNSA.

V gene TRBV6-2 or TRBV6-3 combines with J gene TRBJ1-2, with D tentatively TRBD1 (5 bases). Germline V CDR1 and CDR2: MNHEY, SVGEGT. Deletions cut 0 bases from V and 7 bases from J, with 12 bases between. The CDR3 loop spans 14 amino acids. The CDR3 region is CASSYSTVSGGYTF. CDR3 bases: TGTGCCAGCAGTTACTCGACAGTGTCCGGTGGCTACACCTTC.

The chain is built from TRBV7-2 and TRBJ1-2; TRBD1 agrees at 8 bases. CDR1 and CDR2 (germline): SGHTA, FQGNSA. The V and J ends lost 6 bases and 2 bases, in that order; junction bases with no gene match: 2. The CDR3 consists of 13 residues. The CDR3 spells CASSRDRNYGYTF. In nucleotides, the CDR3 is TGTGCCAGCAGTCGGGACAGGAACTATGGCTACACCTTC.

The chain has TRBV27 and TRBJ1-2; TRBD1 matches at 9 bases. V shed 6 bases, J shed 6 bases, and the junction held 5 bases outside the gene matches. This CDR3 comprises 13 residues. The germline V gene encodes CDR1 MNHEY and CDR2 SMNVEV (reference sequence). In nucleotides, the CDR3 is TGTGCCAGCAGGACCGGGACAGGGCATGGCTACACCTTC. This codes for CASRTGTGHGYTF.

The V gene is TRBV6-5, the J gene TRBJ2-3, with a tentative D call TRBD1 (6 bases). The CDR3 consists of 13 residues. The V end lost 9 bases, the J end lost 0 bases, and 10 bases lay between the germline ends. Germline V gene sequence: CDR1 MNHEY, CDR2 SVGAGI. The CDR3: CASGTPSTDTQYF. The CDR3 coding sequence is TGTGCCAGTGGGACACCCAGCACAGATACGCAGTATTTT.

The CDR3, as DNA: TGTGCCAGCAGCTTATCCACAGGTCAAGAGACCCAGTACTTC. It codes for CASSLSTGQETQYF. The chain has TRBV11-2 and TRBJ2-5; TRBD1 might be the D (5 bases). Trimming left V 2 bases short and J 2 bases short, with 9 bases between. The CDR3 runs to 14 residues. CDR1 and CDR2 from the germline V gene are SGHAT and FQNNGV.

V gene TRBV6-1 combines with J gene TRBJ1-2; D uncertain. The CDR3 length is 13 residues. Germline V gene data show CDR1 as MNHNS and CDR2 as SASEGT. Trimming cost V 0 bases and J 6 bases, with 8 bases left between them. CDR3 residues: CASSEAPLHGYTF. The CDR3 DNA is TGTGCCAGCAGTGAAGCGCCACTCCATGGCTACACCTTC.

V and J are TRBV7-2 and TRBJ2-7; D ambiguous. CDR3 length equals 14 residues. V lost 7 bases and J 0 bases, leaving 13 bases between the germline ends. The germline gives CDR1 SGHTA, CDR2 FQGNSA. This CDR3 is CASKAPYSSYEQYF. CDR3 nucleotides: TGTGCCAGCAAGGCCCCTTACAGCTCCTACGAGCAGTACTTC.

The chain uses TRBV6-5 and TRBJ1-2; 9 bases line up with TRBD1. The CDR3 loop spans 14 amino acids. J was trimmed by 3 bases and V by 6 bases; bases with no gene match: 5. In germline, CDR1 is MNHEY, CDR2 SVGAGI. The CDR3 DNA follows: TGTGCCAGCAGAGCCACAGGGGGCTACTATGGCTACACCTTC. It encodes CASRATGGYYGYTF.

V and J are TRBV9 and TRBJ2-5; D might be TRBD1 (6 bases). From germline, CDR1 is SGDLS and CDR2 YYNGEE. V was trimmed by 2 bases and J by 1 base, leaving 12 bases between them. The CDR3 consists of 15 residues. The CDR3 protein is CASSVTQGIQETQYF. The CDR3 DNA reads TGTGCCAGCAGCGTCACACAGGGAATCCAAGAGACCCAGTACTTC.

The genes are TRBV6-6 and TRBJ2-3, with D possibly being TRBD2 (6 bases). V lost 0 bases, J lost 3 bases, and 10 bases lay in between. Per germline, CDR1 MNHNY and CDR2 SVGAGI (reference sequence). The CDR3 sequence is 15 residues long. The CDR3 sequence: CASSYSRGSTDTQYF. In DNA, the CDR3 is TGTGCCAGCAGTTACTCGCGGGGTTCGACAGATACGCAGTATTTT.

V and J are TRBV7-2 and TRBJ2-7; 10 bases align to TRBD2. This CDR3 spans 14 amino acids. Per the germline V gene, CDR1 is SGHTA and CDR2 is FQGNSA. V lost 1 base, J lost 6 bases, and 3 bases stayed unmatched. CDR3 in DNA: TGTGCCAGCAGCTTAGTAGCTAGCGGGGGCGAGCAGTACTTC. Amino acids: CASSLVASGGEQYF. Drawing the rest from reference TRBV7-2 and TRBJ2-7, the complete variable domain is GAGVSQSPSNKVTEKGKDVELRCDPISGHTALYWYRQSLGQGLEFLIYFQGNSAPDKSGLPSDRFSAERTGGSVSTLTIQRTQQEDSAVYLCASSLVASGGEQYFGPGTRLTVT.

V is TRBV19 and J is TRBJ2-7, with a possible D match to TRBD2 (5 bases). The CDR3 is 15 residues long. The V gene's germline CDR1 is LNHDA and CDR2 SQIVND (reference sequence). V was clipped by 0 bases and J by 3 bases, with 12 bases between them. In DNA form, the CDR3 reads TGTGCCAGTAGTATAGATCGGGAAAGGGTCTACGAGCAGTACTTC. Its translation is CASSIDRERVYEQYF.

The chain has TRBV3-1 (or the pseudogene TRBV3-2) and TRBJ1-5; D gene uncertain. The V gene lost 0 bases and the J gene lost 1 base, with 7 bases spanning the gap. The CDR3 contains 15 residues. The V gene's germline CDR1 is LGHDT and CDR2 YNNKEL (reference sequence). The CDR3 nucleotides read TGTGCCAGCAGCCAAGATGCGGAGAGCAATCAGCCCCAGCATTTT. Protein product: CASSQDAESNQPQHF.

The V and J genes are TRBV13 and TRBJ1-3, with TRBD1 matching over 7 bases. The CDR3 covers 17 residues. V lost 1 base, J lost 4 bases, and 10 bases stayed unmatched. Germline V gene data show CDR1 as PRHDT and CDR2 as FYEKMQ (reference sequence). The CDR3 protein is CASSLVGGSAAGNTIYF. CDR3 bases: TGTGCCAGCAGCTTAGTAGGGGGCTCCGCAGCAGGAAACACCATATATTTT.